This T cell receptor beta chain was sequenced for a study of CD8+ T cells in alopecia areata. Study summary: Percentage of affected scalp area was the basis on which treated patients' severity was scored. General study results and limits: Expanded CD8+ clones among the top 100, as well as scalp clonality, were significantly decreased by tofacitinib. Affected scalp, especially in alopecia totalis/universalis, had a higher clonality than normal scalp did. The study also sequences resident alphabeta T cells of normal skin in scalp samples.

As concerns this clone: Its antigen is not known.

V lost 5 bases and J lost 6, with 17 bases in between. Germline CDR1 is PRHDT and CDR2 is FYEKMQ (reference sequence). There are 14 residues in the CDR3. The treatment here: oral pan-JAK inhibitor, 5-10 mg twice daily. RNA extraction was followed by reverse transcription into cDNA, which acted as the sequencing template. Libraries were prepared by immunoSEQ multiplex PCR; TCRdb keeps only in-frame clonotypes and omits some of them. The table lists about 120,000 clones, approximately 52% of them singletons. The V and J genes are TRBV13 and TRBJ2-7, with D maybe TRBD1 (6 bases). The sample here was CD8+ T cells sorted from blood, taken at week 4, from a patient treated with tofacitinib. The sequence was collected from a human donor with alopecia areata. CDR3 in amino acids: CASSEQGWLGEQYF. The DNA of the CDR3 is TGTGCCAGCAGCGAGCAGGGGTGGCTCGGCGAGCAGTACTTC.